These T cell receptor beta chains were read from a single sample in a study of blood T cell repertoires in COVID-19. The method was immunoSEQ multiplex PCR; TCRdb's version includes in-frame clones alone and lacks a portion of them. The sample has roughly 190,000 clones, about 93% seen once. Material for sequencing was peripheral blood. The receptors here all came from a young man with COVID-19, enrolled during active disease. Each CDR3 is given with its conserved first and last residue. D genes are given only for firm matches. Expanded clones get a size class; other rows say once, few or many, or leave the size out.

-	TRBV5-4	TRBJ1-6	-	TGTGCCAGCAGCTTGGCGGGGGGCGAGGGTTGGAATTCACCCCTCCACTTT	CASSLAGGEGWNSPLHF
TRBD2	TRBV5-1	TRBJ2-5	few	TGCGCCAGCAGCTTGGTGCTAGCGGGGGGGCAAGAGACCCAGTACTTC	CASSLVLAGGQETQYF
TRBD1	TRBV28	TRBJ1-3	-	TGTGCCAGCAGTCCGACAGGGGAGGGAGGAAACACCATATATTTT	CASSPTGEGGNTIYF
-	TRBV4-1	TRBJ1-4	-	TGCGCCAGCCGAAACAGTCAGAATGAAAAACTGTTTTTT	CASRNSQNEKLFF
-	TRBV7-9	TRBJ2-4	-	TGTGCCAGCAGCTTAGGTCGAGCGGACTTAGCCAAAAACATTCAGTACTTC	CASSLGRADLAKNIQYF
TRBD1	TRBV5-1	TRBJ1-1	-	TGCGCCAGCAGCTCCGGACAGGGGTATACTGAAGCTTTCTTT	CASSSGQGYTEAFF
TRBD1	TRBV6-1	TRBJ1-1	-	TGTGCCAGCAGTGAACAGGGGGGTTACACTGAAGCTTTCTTT	CASSEQGGYTEAFF
TRBD2	TRBV5-4	TRBJ2-3	-	TGTGCCAGCAGCTTGAGCGGGGGGGGAGATACGCAGTATTTT	CASSLSGGGDTQYF
TRBD2	TRBV7-6	TRBJ2-1	-	TGTGCCAGCAGCTTAGGGCCGGGACTAGTAGACTACAATGAGCAGTTCTTC	CASSLGPGLVDYNEQFF
-	TRBV5-6	TRBJ1-2	-	TGTGCCAGCAGCTTGGACAGAGATGGCTACACCTTC	CASSLDRDGYTF
-	TRBV7-9	TRBJ1-3	-	TGTGCCAGCATCCAGGACTCGTCTGGAAACACCATATATTTT	CASIQDSSGNTIYF
TRBD1	TRBV12-5	TRBJ1-1	once	TGTGCTAGTGGACAGGGGTCGGGGAACACTGAAGCTTTCTTT	CASGQGSGNTEAFF
TRBD1	TRBV11-2	TRBJ2-5	-	TGTGCCAGCAGACGACCGGGACAGGCACGACAGGAGACCCAGTACTTC	CASRRPGQARQETQYF
-	TRBV10-3	TRBJ1-4	-	TGTGCCATCAGTTCACAGGGAGCCGCTGAAAAACTGTTTTTT	CAISSQGAAEKLFF
-	TRBV27	TRBJ1-6	-	TGTGCCAGCAGTTTATTATCGGGAGTCGATAATTCACCCCTCCACTTT	CASSLLSGVDNSPLHF
TRBD1	TRBV4-1	TRBJ1-5	-	TGCGCCAGCAGCCAGTCCGGGACAGGGGGCAATCAGCCCCAGCATTTT	CASSQSGTGGNQPQHF
TRBD1	TRBV3-1/TRBV3-2	TRBJ1-1	-	TGTGCCAGCAGCCAGCGTTCAGGGGGTAACACTGAAGCTTTCTTT	CASSQRSGGNTEAFF
TRBD1	TRBV27	TRBJ1-2	once	TGTGCCAGCAGTTCGGCACAGGGGTATGGCTACACCTTC	CASSSAQGYGYTF
-	TRBV9	TRBJ2-1	-	TGTGCCAGCAGCGTAGACGACTCCCACAATGAGCAGTTCTTC	CASSVDDSHNEQFF
-	TRBV9	TRBJ1-5	-	TGTGCCAGCAGCCGAAACGACAGGAGCAATCAGCCCCAGCATTTT	CASSRNDRSNQPQHF
-	TRBV11-2	TRBJ2-5	-	TGTGCCAGCAGCTTCTCGGGGGAAGAGACCCAGTACTTC	CASSFSGEETQYF
-	TRBV6-5	TRBJ1-1	-	TGTGCCAGCAGTTACTCGTCCCTGCAGGGGACTGAAGCTTTCTTT	CASSYSSLQGTEAFF
TRBD1	TRBV29-1	TRBJ1-1	-	TGCAGCGTTGAAGGGGACAGGGGGAACACTGAAGCTTTCTTT	CSVEGDRGNTEAFF
TRBD1	TRBV7-4	TRBJ2-7	few	TGTGCCAGCAGCTCACACCGGGACAGGGATCTCTGCGAGCAGTACTTC	CASSSHRDRDLCEQYF
TRBD2	TRBV7-2	TRBJ2-7	few	TGTGCCAGCAGTCCCCGGGGGGGTCACTACGAGCAGTACTTC	CASSPRGGHYEQYF
TRBD1	TRBV6-1	TRBJ1-1	-	TGTGCCAGCAGTGATACGTCAGGGGGCACTGAAGCTTTCTTT	CASSDTSGGTEAFF
-	TRBV6-5	TRBJ1-1	-	TGTGCCAGCAGGCGGACAGCGAACACTGAAGCTTTCTTT	CASRRTANTEAFF
-	TRBV2	TRBJ1-6	-	TGTGCCAGCAGGGTGCGCCCCGCGAATTCACCCCTCCACTTT	CASRVRPANSPLHF
-	TRBV20-1	TRBJ2-1	-	TGCAGTGCACGGCAGGACAATGAGCAGTTCTTC	CSARQDNEQFF
TRBD1	TRBV4-1	TRBJ1-3	-	TGCGCCAGCAGCCCCGGACAGGCCCCTGGAAACACCATATATTTT	CASSPGQAPGNTIYF
-	TRBV6-6	TRBJ2-5	-	TGTGCCAGCAGTTACTTGGCGGATCCAAGAGGGGAGACCCAGTACTTC	CASSYLADPRGETQYF
-	TRBV12-3/TRBV12-4	TRBJ1-5	-	TGTGCCAGCAGCTACAGCCTCAATCAGCCCCAGCATTTT	CASSYSLNQPQHF
-	TRBV7-9	TRBJ2-2	-	TGTGCCAGCAGCCGCCCCACAGGCGACCCGAACACCGGGGAGCTGTTTTTT	CASSRPTGDPNTGELFF
-	TRBV11-2	TRBJ2-1	once	TGTGCCAGCAGGGCCGGTAGGGCGGACGGGGGTGAGCAGTTCTTC	CASRAGRADGGEQFF
TRBD2	TRBV5-4	TRBJ2-1	once	TGTGCCAGCAGCTTGACGGGGGGGTACAATGAGCAGTTCTTC	CASSLTGGYNEQFF
TRBD1	TRBV28	TRBJ1-3	-	TGTGCCAGCAGTCCCCCCACAGGGGGTCCCTTCACCATATATTTT	CASSPPTGGPFTIYF
-	TRBV5-5	TRBJ1-3	-	TGTGCCAGCAGCTTGGCACTCTCCTCTGGAAACACCATATATTTT	CASSLALSSGNTIYF
-	TRBV6-5	TRBJ1-4	-	TGTGCCAGCAGCCCCAGGGGACCGTTTAATGAAAAACTGTTTTTT	CASSPRGPFNEKLFF